One and the same sample provided the 24 T cell receptor beta chains below, sequenced in a study of T cells in Graves' hyperthyroidism and ophthalmopathy. TCR beta CDR3 regions were amplified from RNA. The TCR CDR3 first-round RT-PCR relied on the HTBI primer set. TCRdb used MiXCR to reprocess the multiplex PCR reads, holding one entry per CDR3 protein. The sample holds over 500,000 distinct CDR3 sequences, 12% to 15% seen once. Sequencing used blood. All receptors derive from a woman between 40 and 55 years old with Graves' hyperthyroidism.

This clonotype was observed many times. The chain carries TRBV7-2 and TRBJ2-7, with D possibly matching TRBD2 (6 bases). This CDR3 is 15 amino acids long. The V gene's germline CDR1 is SGHTA and CDR2 FQGNSA. V lost 7 bases and J 1 base, leaving 17 bases between the germline ends. CDR3 sequence (DNA): TGTGCCAGCAAAAGGGCCCCTGGAGGGTCCTACGAGCAGTACTTC. This translates into CASKRAPGGSYEQYF. Full variable domain (outside the CDR3, taken from reference TRBV7-2 and TRBJ2-7): GAGVSQSPSNKVTEKGKDVELRCDPISGHTALYWYRQSLGQGLEFLIYFQGNSAPDKSGLPSDRFSAERTGGSVSTLTIQRTQQEDSAVYLCASKRAPGGSYEQYFGPGTRLTVT.

Remarks on this clonotype: Its ends do not fully match the called genes, so a read error is possible. This rearrangement joins TRBV5-6 to TRBJ1-2, with unresolved D. The CDR3 covers 12 residues. Germline lookup yields CDR1 SGHDT and CDR2 YYEEEE. CDR3: CASSPGPNGCTF. CDR3 in DNA: TGTGCCAGCAGCCCTGGGCCGAATGGCTGCACCTTC.

This clonotype was seen at least ten times. The V and J genes are TRBV7-8 and TRBJ2-3; D is undetermined. Trimming shortened V by 2 bases and J by 1 base, and 13 bases separated the two germline ends. The CDR3 extends over 16 amino acids. The germline CDR1 and CDR2 sequences are SGHVS and FQNEAQ. As DNA, the CDR3 is TGTGCCAGCAGCTTAAGCGCCCTCCAGGGCACAGATACGCAGTATTTT. This codes for CASSLSALQGTDTQYF.

This clonotype was seen many times. This chain connects TRBV28 to TRBJ1-6, with D maybe TRBD1 (5 bases). The V end was cut by 7 bases, the J end by 7 bases, with 17 bases between. This CDR3 is built from 15 residues. CDR1 is MDHEN and CDR2 is SYDVKM in the germline V gene. The CDR3 DNA is TGTGCCAGCATTGAGGAGGGGCCGAAAAATTCACCCCTCCACTTT. It is translated as CASIEEGPKNSPLHF.

This clonotype was seen repeatedly, ten times or more. The chain joins TRBV5-5 to TRBJ2-3; D not certain. This CDR3 has 15 amino acids. Germline V lookup: CDR1 SGHKS, CDR2 YYEKEE (reference sequence). V gave up 4 bases and J gave up 2 bases, with 14 bases separating them. The CDR3 nucleotides read TGTGCCAGCAGCCCCAGCGTTGATACCACAGATACGCAGTATTTT. This sequence encodes CASSPSVDTTDTQYF.

This clonotype was counted at least ten times. The chain uses TRBV25-1 and TRBJ1-1; the match to TRBD1 covers 10 bases. CDR3 size: 15 residues. In germline, CDR1 is MGHDK, CDR2 SYGVNS. Losses at the gene ends were 4 bases for V and 7 bases for J; bases not matched to a gene: 9. The CDR3 spells CASSADRGGVSEAFF. The DNA for the CDR3 is TGTGCCAGCAGTGCGGACAGGGGGGGAGTAAGTGAAGCTTTCTTT.

In this sample, this clonotype turned up many times. The genes are TRBV18 and TRBJ1-1, with D unclear. CDR1 KGHSH and CDR2 LQKENI come from the germline V gene. The CDR3 loop spans 13 amino acids. With 1 base removed from V and 7 bases from J, the gap between germline ends came to 10 bases. The CDR3 sequence is CASSPLGSFEAFF. CDR3 coding DNA: TGTGCCAGCTCACCACTCGGGTCCTTTGAAGCTTTCTTT. Drawing the rest from reference TRBV18 and TRBJ1-1, the complete variable domain is NAGVMQNPRHLVRRRGQEARLRCSPMKGHSHVYWYRQLPEEGLKFMVYLQKENIIDESGMPKERFSAEFPKEGPSILRIQQVVRGDSAAYFCASSPLGSFEAFFGQGTRLTVV.

This clonotype came up many times. The rearrangement uses TRBV12-3 or TRBV12-4 and TRBJ2-5; D uncertain. The CDR3 is made up of 14 amino acids. The V end was cut by 3 bases, the J end by 0 bases, with 8 bases between. The CDR3: CASSFSINQETQYF. DNA of the CDR3: TGTGCCAGCAGTTTCAGCATCAACCAAGAGACCCAGTACTTC.

CDR3 nucleotide sequence: TGTGCCAGCAGTCCCGACGCAGGGTTCGGCACAGATACGCAGTATTTT. Translating gives CASSPDAGFGTDTQYF. The genes are TRBV7-6 and TRBJ2-3; possibly TRBD1 for D (5 bases). CDR3 length: 16 residues. CDR1 is SGHVS, CDR2 FNYEAQ, per germline. The ends were cut back, 6 bases at V and 1 base at J, with 17 bases in the middle.

This chain uses TRBV11-3 with TRBJ2-2; a weak D match, TRBD2 (6 bases). Germline V gene lookup returns CDR1 SGHNT and CDR2 YENEEA. Trimming stripped 5 bases from V and 5 bases from J, with 12 bases between. This CDR3 has 14 residues. The CDR3 is CASSRFGGTGELFF. CDR3 in DNA: TGTGCCAGCAGCCGCTTTGGGGGGACCGGGGAGCTGTTTTTT.

This clonotype was counted a few times. V gene TRBV7-9 combines with J gene TRBJ2-2, with TRBD1 as a possible D gene (6 bases). The germline V gene encodes CDR1 SEHNR and CDR2 FQNEAQ (reference sequence). The CDR3 totals 14 residues. V was pared by 5 bases and J by 6 bases, with 13 bases between. CDR3 nucleotide sequence: TGTGCCAGCAGCCCCTCACAGGGATCCGGGGAGCTGTTTTTT. Amino acid sequence: CASSPSQGSGELFF.

This clonotype came up many times. The chain recombines TRBV5-1 with TRBJ2-7, with 8 positions matching TRBD1. CDR3 length equals 14 residues. V gave up 0 bases and J gave up 3 bases; unmatched junction bases: 2. Per germline, CDR1 SGHRS and CDR2 YFSETQ. The CDR3 DNA sequence: TGCGCCAGCAGCTTGGGGACAGGGTTCTACGAGCAGTACTTC. Residues: CASSLGTGFYEQYF.

V is TRBV15 and J is TRBJ1-3, with D tentatively TRBD1 (6 bases). V was shortened by 1 base and J by 2 bases, with 9 bases between the two germline ends. The germline CDR1 and CDR2 sequences are LNHNV and YYDKDF (reference sequence). The CDR3 has 15 amino acids. The CDR3 sequence is CATSRATGPGNTIYF. The DNA for the CDR3 is TGTGCCACCAGCAGAGCAACAGGGCCTGGAAACACCATATATTTT.

The J gene is TRBJ2-6, the V gene TRBV3-1; D unresolved. Looked up from germline, CDR1 is LGHDT and CDR2 is YNNKEL (reference sequence). V shed 5 bases and J shed 0 bases, with 11 bases lying between them. This CDR3 is 16 amino acids long. The CDR3 loop is CASSVDGSSGANVLTF. Written as DNA, the CDR3 is TGTGCCAGCAGCGTGGACGGAAGCTCTGGGGCCAACGTCCTGACTTTC.

The genes are TRBV20-1 and TRBJ2-7; TRBD2 aligns across 9 bases. CDR3 length equals 15 residues. J was trimmed by 2 bases and V by 3 bases; bases with no gene match: 8. In germline, CDR1 is DFQATT, CDR2 SNEGSKA (reference sequence). Written as DNA, the CDR3 is TGCAGTGCTAGGGGGTTAATAGCGGGAGCCTACGAGCAGTACTTC. This codes for CSARGLIAGAYEQYF.

This clonotype showed up just a few times. V usage is TRBV9 and J usage is TRBJ1-2; 7 bases are a match to TRBD1. The germline V gene encodes CDR1 SGDLS and CDR2 YYNGEE. The CDR3 loop spans 16 amino acids. With V trimmed by 4 bases and J by 1 base, 10 bases remained unmatched. In DNA form, the CDR3 reads TGTGCCAGCAGCACGAGAGTACAGGGGAGTAACTATGGCTACACCTTC. Translated: CASSTRVQGSNYGYTF.

The V call is TRBV27, the J call TRBJ2-1; TRBD2 aligns across 9 bases. V shed 2 bases, J shed 7 bases, and the junction held 15 bases outside the gene matches. There are 18 residues in the CDR3. Germline V gene data show CDR1 as MNHEY and CDR2 as SMNVEV (reference sequence). For the CDR3, the DNA is TGTGCCAGCAGTTTAATGTTTCGGGAAGCGGGAGGTGGGAATGAGCAGTTCTTC. Residues: CASSLMFREAGGGNEQFF.

This clonotype was counted many times. The J gene is TRBJ2-7, the V gene TRBV4-1, with unresolved D. Trimming shortened V by 0 bases and J by 3 bases, and 12 bases separated the two germline ends. CDR1 and CDR2 (germline): MGHRA, YSYEKL. This CDR3 has 15 residues. CDR3 residues: CASSQDLQRGYEQYF. The CDR3 bases are TGCGCCAGCAGCCAAGACCTCCAGAGAGGCTACGAGCAGTACTTC.

As DNA, the CDR3 is TGTGCCAGCAGCCCCCGATCCGGGTGGTTGGAGAACGAGCAGTACTTC. Translated: CASSPRSGWLENEQYF. The J gene is TRBJ2-7, the V gene TRBV6-1; D remains unclear. Germline assignment: CDR1 MNHNS and CDR2 SASEGT. This CDR3 has 16 amino acids. The V end was cut by 6 bases, the J end by 5 bases, with 23 bases between.

This clonotype has at least ten counts. This chain uses TRBV28 with TRBJ2-3, with 8 bases lining up with TRBD2. Germline V CDR1 and CDR2: MDHEN, SYDVKM. The CDR3 runs 15 residues. Trimming at V came to 8 bases and at J to 0 bases, leaving 7 bases not matched to a gene. The CDR3 coding sequence is TGTGCCAGCGCCGGGGGGGGTGCTAGCACAGATACGCAGTATTTT. Amino acid sequence: CASAGGGASTDTQYF. The full variable domain, completed using reference TRBV28 and TRBJ2-3, is DVKVTQSSRYLVKRTGEKVFLECVQDMDHENMFWYRQDPGLGLRLIYFSYDVKMKEKGDIPEGYSVSREKKERFSLILESASTNQTSMYLCASAGGGASTDTQYFGPGTRLTVL.

This clonotype was picked up a small number of times. The CDR3 sequence: CAISESKGQGYEQYF. DNA of the CDR3: TGTGCCATCAGTGAGTCAAAGGGACAGGGCTACGAGCAGTACTTC. This chain joins TRBV10-3 and TRBJ2-7; TRBD1 agrees at 9 bases. Germline V gene sequence: CDR1 ENHRY, CDR2 SYGVKD. With 0 bases clipped from V and 3 bases from J, the junction kept 3 bases outside the gene matches. The CDR3 consists of 15 residues.

This sequence joins TRBV7-8 and TRBJ1-3; D is perhaps TRBD1 (6 bases). There are 16 residues in the CDR3. Deletions cut 5 bases from V and 4 bases from J, with 18 bases between. From germline, CDR1 is SGHVS and CDR2 FQNEAQ. CDR3 DNA sequence: TGTGCCAGCAGCGCCCCTTACAGGGTTGACGGAAACACCATATATTTT. Translating gives CASSAPYRVDGNTIYF.

Note on this clonotype: One base away lies a much larger clone, so this may be a sequencing read error. J is TRBJ2-1 and V is TRBV7-9; 8 positions match TRBD2. CDR1 SEHNR and CDR2 FQNEAQ come from the germline V gene (reference sequence). This CDR3 has 21 residues. The J segment lost 9 bases and the V segment lost 1 base, leaving 26 bases of the junction unmatched. In DNA, the CDR3 is TGTGCCAGCAGCTTAGGGCCCCGCTTGATAGCGGGAACGTTAATACAGAGTGAGCAGTTCTTC. It encodes CASSLGPRLIAGTLIQSEQFF.

This clonotype was counted only a few times. V and J are TRBV5-5 and TRBJ2-2, with TRBD2 identical over 7 bases. The CDR3 length is 16 residues. The V gene end was trimmed by 5 bases and the J gene end by 1 base; junction bases not matched to a gene: 8. Germline CDR1 SGHKS, CDR2 YYEKEE (reference sequence). CDR3 in amino acids: CASRGGGPMNTGELFF. CDR3 nucleotide sequence: TGTGCCAGCAGGGGGGGAGGGCCCATGAACACCGGGGAGCTGTTTTTT.